Below are 9 T cell receptor beta chains sequenced from a single sample in a study of beta chain features in type 1 diabetes. General observations from the study: People with Type 1 diabetes carried modestly yet significantly shorter TCRB CDR3s in all four CD4+ subsets.

No antigen has been identified for these receptors. Isolated RNA was reverse transcribed in full, so expressed TCRB transcripts were sequenced. Some clones are missing from TCRdb's copy, which holds only in-frame ones; the method was immunoSEQ multiplex PCR. Counted here are some 350,000 clones, roughly 13% occurring once; the ten biggest clones make up around 0.016%. Sequenced sample: naive CD4+ T cells from blood. Receptors were obtained from a woman younger than 30 with type 1 diabetes.

This clone was counted between two and nine times. V and J are TRBV2 and TRBJ2-5; weak D call: TRBD1 (5 bases). Germline V gives CDR1 SNHLY, CDR2 FYNNEI. V dropped 4 bases and J dropped 2 bases, with 11 bases sitting between them. This CDR3 has 14 residues. The chain's CDR3 is CASSADRNQETQYF. The CDR3 DNA is TGTGCCAGCAGTGCCGACAGAAATCAAGAGACCCAGTACTTC.

This clone was detected only a few times. This chain uses TRBV28 with TRBJ2-7, with a weak D call TRBD1 (6 bases). V shed 5 bases and J shed 4 bases, with 12 bases lying between them. The CDR3 is 13 amino acids. Germline CDR1 MDHEN, CDR2 SYDVKM. CDR3 protein: CASSDRFGYEQYF. CDR3 DNA sequence: TGTGCCAGCAGTGACAGGTTTGGTTACGAGCAGTACTTC.

This CDR3 reads CASSTAGGQYNEQFF. In nucleotides, the CDR3 is TGTGCCAGCAGTACAGCGGGAGGGCAATACAATGAGCAGTTCTTC. The gene calls are TRBV28 and TRBJ2-1, with 10 bases matching TRBD2. The CDR3 spans 15 residues. The J segment lost 4 bases and the V segment lost 5 bases, leaving 5 bases of the junction unmatched. Germline V gene sequence: CDR1 MDHEN, CDR2 SYDVKM.

The chain couples TRBV28 to TRBJ1-1, with 7 nucleotides matching TRBD1. Germline trimming cut 3 bases from V and 1 base from J; bases unmatched to any gene: 2. CDR3 length: 14 amino acids. Germline V lookup: CDR1 MDHEN, CDR2 SYDVKM. The CDR3 nucleotides are TGTGCCAGCAGTTTTCCAGGGGGGAACACTGAAGCTTTCTTT. It encodes CASSFPGGNTEAFF. Full variable domain (outside the CDR3, taken from reference TRBV28 and TRBJ1-1): DVKVTQSSRYLVKRTGEKVFLECVQDMDHENMFWYRQDPGLGLRLIYFSYDVKMKEKGDIPEGYSVSREKKERFSLILESASTNQTSMYLCASSFPGGNTEAFFGQGTRLTVV.

This clone has just a few counts. The sample has other DNA sequences that encode this CDR3 too. The chain is built from TRBV18 and TRBJ2-3, with D perhaps matching TRBD1 (5 bases). Germline lookup yields CDR1 KGHSH and CDR2 LQKENI. V was clipped by 3 bases and J by 2 bases, with 12 bases between them. The CDR3 sequence is 15 residues long. CDR3 loop: CASSPSTASTDTQYF. DNA for the CDR3: TGTGCCAGCTCACCCTCGACAGCTTCCACAGATACGCAGTATTTT.

This clone was counted only a few times. J is TRBJ2-3 and V is TRBV28; 7 nucleotides match TRBD1. Looked up from germline, CDR1 is MDHEN and CDR2 is SYDVKM. The CDR3 covers 13 residues. Trimming took 3 bases from V and 9 from J; bases not matched to a gene: 6. The DNA for the CDR3 is TGTGCCAGCAGTTTGAAAGGGGGCACGACGCAGTATTTT. Translation: CASSLKGGTTQYF.

This clone has a handful of counts. The CDR3 region is CASKAGQNNEQFF. The CDR3, as DNA: TGTGCCAGCAAAGCCGGACAGAACAATGAGCAGTTCTTC. The gene calls are TRBV6-5 and TRBJ2-1; D may be TRBD1 (6 bases). The CDR3 is 13 amino acids. From germline, CDR1 is MNHEY and CDR2 SVGAGI. Trimming took off 7 bases at V and 5 bases at J, with 12 bases between the two ends.

This clone was observed a handful of times. This rearrangement joins TRBV30 to TRBJ2-4; 10 nucleotides align to TRBD2. Trimming took 0 bases from V and 8 from J; bases not matched to a gene: 7. The CDR3 is 15 residues long. The germline V gene has CDR1 GTSNPN and CDR2 SVGIG (reference sequence). The CDR3 here is CAWSVVSGRRDIQYF. DNA of the CDR3: TGTGCCTGGAGTGTAGTTAGCGGGAGGAGGGACATTCAGTACTTC.

This clone turned up a few times. The rearrangement links TRBV29-1 to TRBJ1-5; D is unclear. V gave up 6 bases and J gave up 1 base, with 10 bases separating them. There are 13 residues in the CDR3. Per the germline V gene, CDR1 is SQVTM and CDR2 is ANQGSEA. CDR3 DNA sequence: TGCAGCGTCTCCGACAAGAGCAATCAGCCCCAGCATTTT. This sequence encodes CSVSDKSNQPQHF.